This TCR beta chain originates from a study of glioma-infiltrating T cells. About the study: Dexamethasone exposure before glioma surgery was limited to six or fewer days.

About this clonotype itself: The antigen remains undetermined.

Germline CDR1 and CDR2: LGHDT and YNNKEL (reference sequence). V lost 1 base and J lost 2, with 6 bases in between. The CDR3 is 14 residues long. The iRepertoire nested amplicon-rescue multiplex PCR amplified TCR alpha and beta CDR3s from RNA. TCRdb called the multiplex PCR reads again in MiXCR, with one record for every CDR3 protein. This table has about 410,000 distinct CDR3 sequences, 35% to 45% appearing once. Regarding the study as a whole: CDR3 overlap between tissue and blood was very small.

The gene calls are TRBV3-1 and TRBJ2-1; D not certain. This receptor was identified in a human donor with low-grade glioma or glioblastoma, undergoing nonglioma brain surgery, or in good health (not recorded which). Sample: glioma tissue, nonneoplastic brain tissue, or PBMCs (not recorded which). The CDR3 spells CASSQVLTYNEQFF. The CDR3 nucleotides are TGTGCCAGCAGCCAAGTTCTAACCTACAATGAGCAGTTCTTC.